The TCR beta chain described here comes from a study of T-cell memory formation after mild COVID-19 (dated by TCRdb to the early 2020s). About the study as a whole: TCR sequence clusters from the two donors were largely donor specific. Two young, previously healthy adult volunteers made up the cohort, one male and one female. In a couple of donors, T-cell clones that expanded and contracted after mild COVID-19 were followed by sequencing TCRalpha and TCRbeta repertoires longitudinally.

Sequencing used an Illumina NovaSeq 6000. TCRalpha and TCRbeta cDNA libraries were built by 5'RACE with constant-segment primers, adding sample barcodes and unique molecular identifiers. RNA was extracted from every sample with Trizol reagent. Library amplification was performed in two PCR steps, and a second sample barcode and Illumina TruSeq adapters were introduced in the second step. Sequencing of libraries was performed on an Illumina NovaSeq with 2 x 150 bp paired-end reads. As for how the authors treated the data: With migec v1.2.7, reads were demultiplexed and then collapsed into UMI-guided consensus sequences. Using mixcr v2.1.11, UMI consensuses were aligned to TRA and TRB V and J templates and then assembled into clonotypes. Expanded or contracted clonotypes were those called significant by both edgeR and NoisET, with noise models trained on biological replicates. For edgeR calls, the thresholds were a false discovery rate-adjusted p below 0.01 and a log2 fold-change of 1. As an exploratory analysis of dynamics, max-normalized trajectories of the 1000 most abundant clonotypes were examined by PCA with hierarchical clustering. The CD4 or CD8 phenotype of responding clones was assigned using the separately sequenced CD4+ and CD8+ repertoires. In-frame beta chains were kept once TCRdb had trimmed the public reads at Q25 with fastp and called clones with MiXCR. Entries that share a CDR3 protein sequence are merged under the most common genes and DNA. The V and J calls were determined by TCRdb, not by the authors. This sample holds 500,000 to 550,000 distinct CDR3 sequences; roughly 22% were observed only once. The top ten clones comprise 12% of the sample.

The investigation overall reported the following: Only two mild cases were covered by the study, and larger cohorts that include severe cases with pre-infection samples were considered necessary. Contracting CD4+ clones turned up mainly in the CM and EM memory subsets, whereas EMRA was where CD8+ clones were enriched. SARS-CoV-2 specificity was not confirmed for the second-wave clones peaking on day 37. Clones that contracted from day 15 to 85 showed balanced CD4/CD8 phenotypes, whereas a second wave of clones that expanded from day 15 to 37 leaned towards CD4+. The detection of some responding clones in pre-infection memory suggests that pre-existing cross-reactive memory T cells joined the SARS-CoV-2 response.

This clonotype was recorded a few times. The specificity of this receptor is unknown. It has no much larger one-base neighbor in the sample; base qualities were not kept. The CDR3 sequence holds 16 residues, the cysteine and phenylalanine included. Only the CDR3 DNA is retained, 48 bases long and in frame from the first base. V loses 1 base at its end and J loses 0 bases; junction bases beyond the gene matches: 4. The germline V gene (reference sequence) specifies LNHNV as CDR1 and YYDKDF as CDR2. PBMCs were isolated by Ficoll-Paque density gradient centrifugation. This receptor was obtained from an adult woman who had mild COVID-19 (a few samples of this study predate the infection). The sample titles of this study are shuffled in the database, so cell type and time point are left out; the donor was told from shared clones. Sequenced: PBMCs or a T cell subset sorted from them (not recorded which). The chain uses TRBV15 and TRBJ2-5; TRBD2 agrees with 8 junctional bases. The CDR3 reads CATSRASGGYQETQYF. The sequenced DNA: TGTGCCACCAGCAGAGCCAGCGGGGGATACCAAGAGACCCAGTACTTC.